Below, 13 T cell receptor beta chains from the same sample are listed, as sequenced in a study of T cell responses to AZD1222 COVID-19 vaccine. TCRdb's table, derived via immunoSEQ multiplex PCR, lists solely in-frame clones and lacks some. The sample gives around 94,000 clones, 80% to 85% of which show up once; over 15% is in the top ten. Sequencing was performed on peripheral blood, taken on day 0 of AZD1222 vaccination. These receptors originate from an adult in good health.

This CDR3 is CASSVDRLNTEAFF. CDR3 in DNA: TGTGCCAGCAGCGTCGACAGGCTGAACACTGAAGCTTTCTTT. The V gene is TRBV7-2, the J gene TRBJ1-1, with D possibly TRBD1 on 6 matching bases. This CDR3 region has 14 residues. Trimming stripped 5 bases from V and 0 bases from J, with 10 bases between. Germline V CDR1 and CDR2: SGHTA, FQGNSA.

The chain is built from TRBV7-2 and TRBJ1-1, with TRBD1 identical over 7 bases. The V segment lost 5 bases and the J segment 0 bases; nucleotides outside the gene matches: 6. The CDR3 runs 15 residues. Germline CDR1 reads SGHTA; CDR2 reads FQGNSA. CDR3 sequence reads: CASSPSGTVNTEAFF. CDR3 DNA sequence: TGTGCCAGCAGCCCATCCGGGACAGTGAACACTGAAGCTTTCTTT.

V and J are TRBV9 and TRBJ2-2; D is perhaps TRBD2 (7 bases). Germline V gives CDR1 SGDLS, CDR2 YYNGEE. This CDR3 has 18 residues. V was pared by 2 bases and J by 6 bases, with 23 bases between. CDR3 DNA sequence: TGTGCCAGCAGCGTCCAAAGGGGGGGCAACCTGTTGGCCGGGGAGCTGTTTTTT. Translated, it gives CASSVQRGGNLLAGELFF.

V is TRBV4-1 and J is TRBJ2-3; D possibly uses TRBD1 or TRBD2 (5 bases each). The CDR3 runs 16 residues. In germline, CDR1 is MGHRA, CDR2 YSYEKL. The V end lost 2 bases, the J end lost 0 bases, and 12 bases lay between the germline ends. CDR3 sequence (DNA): TGCGCCAGCAGCCAAAGCGGCAGGGCGAGCACAGATACGCAGTATTTT. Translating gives CASSQSGRASTDTQYF.

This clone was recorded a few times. The DNA for the CDR3 is TGTGCCAGCAGGTCTAGGGTCCTGAACACTGAAGCTTTCTTT. Translated, it gives CASRSRVLNTEAFF. The chain carries TRBV27 and TRBJ1-1; D remains ambiguous. Germline loops: CDR1 MNHEY, CDR2 SMNVEV (reference sequence). The CDR3 consists of 14 residues. V was clipped by 6 bases and J by 0 bases, with 11 bases between them.

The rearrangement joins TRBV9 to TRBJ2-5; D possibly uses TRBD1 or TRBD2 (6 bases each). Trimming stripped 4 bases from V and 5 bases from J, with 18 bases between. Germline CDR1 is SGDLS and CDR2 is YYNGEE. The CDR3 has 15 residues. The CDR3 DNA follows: TGTGCCAGCAGCACCCGTGGCGGGACATTGGAGACCCAGTACTTC. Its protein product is CASSTRGGTLETQYF. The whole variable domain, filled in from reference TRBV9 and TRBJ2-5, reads DSGVTQTPKHLITATGQRVTLRCSPRSGDLSVYWYQQSLDQGLQFLIQYYNGEERAKGNILERFSAQQFPDLHSELNLSSLELGDSALYFCASSTRGGTLETQYFGPGTRLLVL.

The CDR3 DNA follows: TGTGCCAGCACCCTGACAGGGACGGGGGAAAAACTGTTTTTT. Translated, it gives CASTLTGTGEKLFF. The genes are TRBV6-5 and TRBJ1-4, with TRBD1 identical over 7 bases. Per germline, CDR1 MNHEY and CDR2 SVGAGI. After removal of 7 bases from V and 8 bases from J, the junction contained 10 bases not matched to a gene. The CDR3 runs 14 residues.

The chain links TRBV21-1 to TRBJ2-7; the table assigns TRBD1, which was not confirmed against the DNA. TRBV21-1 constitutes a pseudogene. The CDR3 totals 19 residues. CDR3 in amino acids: CASSKGNRVPKPNSYEQYV. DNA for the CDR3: TGTGCCAGCAGCAAAGGGAACAGGGTACCGAAACCGAACTCCTACGAGCAGTACGTC.

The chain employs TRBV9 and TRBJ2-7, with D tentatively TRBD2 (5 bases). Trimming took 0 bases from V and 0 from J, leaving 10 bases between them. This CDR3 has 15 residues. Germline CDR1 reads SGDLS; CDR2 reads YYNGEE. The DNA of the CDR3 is TGTGCCAGCAGCGTAGCCGGGAACCCCTCCTACGAGCAGTACTTC. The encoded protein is CASSVAGNPSYEQYF.

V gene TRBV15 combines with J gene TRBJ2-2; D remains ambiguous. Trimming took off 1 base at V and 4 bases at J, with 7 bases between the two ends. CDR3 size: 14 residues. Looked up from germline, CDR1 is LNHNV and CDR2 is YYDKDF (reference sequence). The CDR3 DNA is TGTGCCACCAGCAGAGCCAGTAGCACCGGGGAGCTGTTTTTT. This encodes CATSRASSTGELFF.

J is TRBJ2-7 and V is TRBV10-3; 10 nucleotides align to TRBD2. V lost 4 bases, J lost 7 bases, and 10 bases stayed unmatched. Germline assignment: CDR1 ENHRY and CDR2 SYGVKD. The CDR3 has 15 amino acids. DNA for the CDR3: TGTGCCATCAGTGGGGCCCTAGCGGGAGAGGGGGAGCAGTACTTC. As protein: CAISGALAGEGEQYF.

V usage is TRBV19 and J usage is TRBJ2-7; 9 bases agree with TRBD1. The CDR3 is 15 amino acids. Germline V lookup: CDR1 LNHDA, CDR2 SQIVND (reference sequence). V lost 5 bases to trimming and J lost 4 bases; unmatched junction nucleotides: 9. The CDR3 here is CASSPRTGAGYEQYF. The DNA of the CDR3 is TGTGCCAGTAGTCCCCGGACAGGGGCTGGTTACGAGCAGTACTTC.

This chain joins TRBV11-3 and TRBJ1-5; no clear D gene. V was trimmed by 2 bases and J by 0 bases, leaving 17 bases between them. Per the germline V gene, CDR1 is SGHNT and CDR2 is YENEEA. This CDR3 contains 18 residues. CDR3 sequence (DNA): TGTGCCAGCAGCTTACCGCAGCCAAAAATATATAGCAATCAGCCCCAGCATTTT. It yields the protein CASSLPQPKIYSNQPQHF.